The rows below give T cell receptor beta chains drawn from one sample of a study of T cells after yellow fever vaccination. TCRdb re-called the 5' RACE reads through MiXCR, storing one row per CDR3 protein. This sample yields 500,000 to 650,000 distinct CDR3 sequences, of which 12% are seen a single time; 14% to 15% belongs to the top ten. This sample comprised PBMCs, obtained on the day of the yellow fever booster vaccination. The receptor source for this set is a man aged 25 to 40 who received the YFV17D yellow fever vaccine. The CDR3 runs from the conserved cysteine through the conserved F or W. The D gene is left open where the match is weak. Clone size is shown for a subset of rows, as once, few, many or a class of expanded clone.

v_call,cdr3_length,d_call,clone_size,j_call,cdr3_nt,cdr3_aa
TRBV6-2/TRBV6-3,15,TRBD1,-,TRBJ2-1,TGTGCCAGCAGGGCCTTGACAGGGGTATACAATGAGCAGTTCTTC,CASRALTGVYNEQFF
TRBV5-1,15,TRBD1,few,TRBJ2-7,TGCGCCAGCAGCTTGGTGGCCCAGGGGGCCCACGAGCAGTACTTC,CASSLVAQGAHEQYF
TRBV20-1,13,-,-,TRBJ1-6,TGCAGTGCTACCGGGACGTCGAATTCACCCCTCCACTTT,CSATGTSNSPLHF
TRBV10-3,13,-,many,TRBJ2-1,TGTGCCATCGGCGAAACGTCTGGGCATGAGCAGTTCTTC,CAIGETSGHEQFF
TRBV5-1,14,-,few,TRBJ2-2,TGCGCCAGCAGCTTGAATACTAACACCGGGGAGCTGTTTTTT,CASSLNTNTGELFF
TRBV20-1,14,-,few,TRBJ2-1,TGCAGTGCAAAACACCTCGGGGGGCGGAATGAGCAGTTCTTC,CSAKHLGGRNEQFF
TRBV12-3/TRBV12-4,15,-,few,TRBJ2-3,TGTGCCAGCAGTTCGTCCGGGTTTCTCACAGATACGCAGTATTTT,CASSSSGFLTDTQYF
TRBV4-3,19,TRBD2,-,TRBJ2-3,TGCGCCAGCAGCCAAGCAGCGGGAGAAAGTTCTAGCTGGTCAGATACGCAGTATTTT,CASSQAAGESSSWSDTQYF
TRBV11-2,16,TRBD1,few,TRBJ1-5,TGTGCCAGCAGTCGAGACAGGGGGCAAGGCAATCAGCCCCAGCATTTT,CASSRDRGQGNQPQHF
TRBV12-3/TRBV12-4,14,-,few,TRBJ2-7,TGTGCCAGCAGTTTTCGGGACCAGGGGTCCGAGCAGTACTTC,CASSFRDQGSEQYF
TRBV7-9,16,TRBD2,few,TRBJ2-5,TGTGCCAGCAGACTTCAAGGGACTACATTACAAGAGACCCAGTACTTC,CASRLQGTTLQETQYF
TRBV7-8,15,-,many,TRBJ2-7,TGTGCCAGCAGTCCCGAGCGTGTACCTTCAGGAGAGCAGTACTTC,CASSPERVPSGEQYF
TRBV7-2,15,TRBD2,-,TRBJ2-2,TGTGCCAGCAGCTTGGGACTAGCGTACACCGGGGAGCTGTTTTTT,CASSLGLAYTGELFF
TRBV7-6,15,TRBD2,-,TRBJ2-7,TGTGCCAGCAGCTTAGCGGCGGGAGGGCCCCACGAGCAGTACTTC,CASSLAAGGPHEQYF
TRBV5-1,14,TRBD2,-,TRBJ2-7,TGCGCCAGCAGCGTCGGGACTAGCGGTAACGAGCAGTACTTC,CASSVGTSGNEQYF
TRBV19,15,TRBD1,-,TRBJ2-1,TGTGCCAGTAGTATCCCCTCGGGACAGGTCGATGAGCAGTTCTTC,CASSIPSGQVDEQFF
TRBV7-3,13,-,-,TRBJ2-5,TGTGCCAGCAGCTTATACGCCAAAGAGACCCAGTACTTC,CASSLYAKETQYF
TRBV6-4,15,-,-,TRBJ2-1,TGTGCCAGCAGTGTTACCGGGGTTGAAAACAATGAGCAGTTCTTC,CASSVTGVENNEQFF
TRBV18,13,-,-,TRBJ1-1,TGTGCCAGCTCTCTCGGGGGGCAGACAGAAGCTTTCTTT,CASSLGGQTEAFF
TRBV6-1,13,-,-,TRBJ2-4,TGTGCCAGCAGACCAACAGGATGGGGCATTCAGTACTTC,CASRPTGWGIQYF
TRBV20-1,15,TRBD1,-,TRBJ2-3,TGCAGTGCTAGAGGGCAGGGGGCGCGAGGAGATACGCAGTATTTT,CSARGQGARGDTQYF
TRBV7-6,14,-,-,TRBJ2-7,TGTGCCAGCAGCGACAGGATTGGACAGAACGAGCAGTACTTC,CASSDRIGQNEQYF
TRBV20-1,15,-,-,TRBJ2-5,TGCAGTGCTAGAAGAACTCGACAGGTCAAGGAGACCCAGTACTTC,CSARRTRQVKETQYF
TRBV20-1,8,-,-,TRBJ1-1,TGCAGTGCTGATGAAGCTTTCTTT,CSADEAFF
TRBV29-1,13,-,few,TRBJ2-5,TGCAGCGTTGAAGGGATACTGGGAGAGACCCAGTACTTC,CSVEGILGETQYF
TRBV7-2,17,-,-,TRBJ1-6,TGTGCCAGCAGCTTAGCATCCCCCGCAGGGCAGAATTCACCCCTCCACTTT,CASSLASPAGQNSPLHF
TRBV29-1,13,-,few,TRBJ2-1,TGCAGCCTCGTTGGGGGGGCGGAAAATGAGCAGTTCTTC,CSLVGGAENEQFF
TRBV12-3/TRBV12-4,14,-,-,TRBJ1-1,TGTGCCAGCAGTTTGGGTAACGTGAACACTGAAGCTTTCTTT,CASSLGNVNTEAFF
TRBV9,14,-,-,TRBJ1-1,TGTGCCAGCAGCGTAGAGCCCCTGAACACTGAAGCTTTCTTT,CASSVEPLNTEAFF
TRBV20-1,14,TRBD1,-,TRBJ1-4,TGCAGTGCGAAGGGGGGGACAGTAAATGAAAAACTGTTTTTT,CSAKGGTVNEKLFF